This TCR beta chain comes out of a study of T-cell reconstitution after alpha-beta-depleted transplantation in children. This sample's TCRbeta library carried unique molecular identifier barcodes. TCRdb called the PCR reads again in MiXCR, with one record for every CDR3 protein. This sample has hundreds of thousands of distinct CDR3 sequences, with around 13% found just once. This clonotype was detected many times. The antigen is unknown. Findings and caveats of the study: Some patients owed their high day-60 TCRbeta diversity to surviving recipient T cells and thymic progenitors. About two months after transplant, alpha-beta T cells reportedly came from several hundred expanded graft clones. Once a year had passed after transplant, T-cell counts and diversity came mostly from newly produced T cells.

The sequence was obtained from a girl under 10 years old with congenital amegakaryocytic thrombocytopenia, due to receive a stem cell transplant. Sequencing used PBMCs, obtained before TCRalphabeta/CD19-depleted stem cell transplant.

The CDR3 protein is CASSLEQGGYEQYF. DNA for the CDR3: TGCGCCAGCAGCTTGGAGCAGGGAGGCTACGAGCAGTACTTC. V usage is TRBV5-1 and J usage is TRBJ2-7; D perhaps matches TRBD2 (6 bases). CDR3 length: 14 residues. Germline V gives CDR1 SGHRS, CDR2 YFSETQ. Trimming took 0 bases from V and 3 from J, leaving 10 bases between them. The full variable domain, its missing parts supplied by reference TRBV5-1 and TRBJ2-7, is KAGVTQTPRYLIKTRGQQVTLSCSPISGHRSVSWYQQTPGQGLQFLFEYFSETQRNKGNFPGRFSGRQFSNSRSEMNVSTLELGDSALYLCASSLEQGGYEQYFGPGTRLTVT.